This TCR beta chain appears in the sequencing data of a study of blood T cell repertoires in COVID-19. The trim removed 4 bases at V and 5 bases at J, leaving 10 bases unmatched. CDR1 and CDR2 (germline): SGHNT, YYREEE (reference sequence). The CDR3 runs 16 residues. Sequencing was performed with immunoSEQ multiplex PCR; in TCRdb, only in-frame clones are kept and a portion is missing. The data contain some 140,000 clones, 84% of them seen just once; the ten biggest clones take up 1.4% to 1.5%. The sample consisted of peripheral blood. V is TRBV5-4 and J is TRBJ2-1, with 9 positions matching TRBD2. The source is a man between 60 and 75 years old with acute or convalescent COVID-19. In nucleotides, the CDR3 is TGTGCCAGCAGCGCCGCTCTAGCGGGACCCGACAATGAGCAGTTCTTC. It encodes CASSAALAGPDNEQFF.